This TCR beta chain stems from a study of OX40 agonist ivuxolimab in advanced cancers. J lost 0 bases, V lost 4 bases, and 6 bases had no gene match. Germline V gives CDR1 SGHRS, CDR2 YFSETQ. The CDR3 contains 15 residues. The protocol was immunoSEQ multiplex PCR, while the TCRdb copy is restricted to in-frame clones and leaves out a portion. The sample shows 50,000 to 65,000 clones, 80% to 90% of them seen only once. The chain uses TRBV5-1 and TRBJ1-1; 7 nucleotides line up with TRBD1. Sequenced here: CD4+ or CD8+ T cells sorted from blood, sampled in a trial of the OX40 agonist ivuxolimab. This clonotype was sampled from an adult with an advanced solid tumor such as melanoma, head and neck, liver or kidney cancer. For the CDR3, the DNA is TGCGCCAGCAGCCCAAGACAGGGACTGAACACTGAAGCTTTCTTT. Its translation: CASSPRQGLNTEAFF.